Below, 32 T cell receptor beta chains from the same sample are listed, as sequenced in a study of preoperative IRX-2 immunotherapy in early breast cancer. Treatment here: preoperative locoregional IRX-2 cytokine immunotherapy. Some clones are missing from TCRdb's copy, which holds only in-frame ones; the method was immunoSEQ multiplex PCR. The repertoire holds about 98,000 clones, more than 80% seen once, with around 2% in the top ten. Specimen: tumor tissue, collected after IRX-2 immunotherapy. Source of these receptors: a human donor with breast cancer.

This clone was seen once. This chain links TRBV18 with TRBJ2-6; 7 positions agree with TRBD1. The CDR3 spans 17 residues. V shed 2 bases and J 2 bases; nucleotides not matched to a gene: 6. CDR1 and CDR2 from the germline V gene are KGHSH and LQKENI. CDR3 DNA sequence: TGTGCCAGCTCACCAAGGGACAGAGTGGCTGGGGCCAACGTCCTGACTTTC. Translating gives CASSPRDRVAGANVLTF.

This clone was observed a single time. The chain has TRBV19 and TRBJ1-3; possible D gene TRBD1, 5 bases. The CDR3 spans 16 residues. Germline CDR1 LNHDA, CDR2 SQIVND (reference sequence). V was pared by 5 bases and J by 2 bases, with 16 bases between. The CDR3 reads CASSPLAGGTGNTIYF. In nucleotides, the CDR3 is TGTGCCAGTAGTCCGTTGGCGGGGGGGACTGGAAACACCATATATTTT.

CDR3 amino acids: CASSLTGSSYEQYF. The CDR3 coding sequence is TGTGCCAGCAGCTTGACAGGGTCCTCCTACGAGCAGTACTTC. The V and J genes are TRBV11-3 and TRBJ2-7; 7 bases align to TRBD1. This CDR3 contains 14 residues. CDR1 and CDR2 (germline): SGHNT, YENEEA. Trimming at V came to 3 bases and at J to 0 bases, leaving 2 bases not matched to a gene.

This chain links TRBV19 with TRBJ1-1; the D is unclear. The CDR3 contains 11 residues. Germline CDR1 is LNHDA and CDR2 is SQIVND (reference sequence). Trimming cost V 3 bases and J 5 bases, with 4 bases left between them. The CDR3 protein is CASSIVTEAFF. As DNA, the CDR3 is TGTGCCAGTAGTATCGTAACTGAAGCTTTCTTT.

The chain recombines TRBV15 with TRBJ2-3; 10 bases align to TRBD2. Trimming at V came to 0 bases and at J to 4 bases, leaving 1 base not matched to a gene. In germline, CDR1 is LNHNV, CDR2 YYDKDF (reference sequence). The CDR3 extends over 15 amino acids. Written as DNA, the CDR3 is TGTGCCACCAGCAGAGAAGCGGGAGGGCCAGATACGCAGTATTTT. Translation: CATSREAGGPDTQYF.

The CDR3 DNA sequence: TGTGCCAGCAGTTTAGGTGGAAGCTCTGGGGCCAACGTCCTGACTTTC. Amino acids: CASSLGGSSGANVLTF. The chain links TRBV28 to TRBJ2-6; D not resolved. Germline V lookup: CDR1 MDHEN, CDR2 SYDVKM. This CDR3 region has 16 residues. Trimming took 2 bases from V and 0 from J, leaving 8 bases between them.

This clone appeared once. The chain joins TRBV6-8 to TRBJ1-5; D gene ambiguous. The CDR3 covers 15 residues. Germline-derived CDR1 and CDR2 are MNHGY and SAAAGT. Trimming cost V 2 bases and J 0 bases, with 8 bases left between them. The CDR3 loop reads CASSYMAGSNQPQHF. The CDR3 DNA reads as TGTGCCAGCAGTTACATGGCCGGTAGCAATCAGCCCCAGCATTTT.

V gene TRBV29-1 combines with J gene TRBJ1-2, with no clear D. Trimming pared 0 bases from V and 4 bases from J, leaving 9 bases between. The germline V gene encodes CDR1 SQVTM and CDR2 ANQGSEA. This CDR3 has 13 residues. The CDR3: CSVEDWTFYGYTF. DNA of the CDR3: TGCAGCGTTGAAGATTGGACCTTCTATGGCTACACCTTC.

The chain links TRBV6-8 to TRBJ2-7, with D perhaps matching TRBD1 or TRBD2 (5 bases each). The germline V gene has CDR1 MNHGY and CDR2 SAAAGT. CDR3 length equals 13 residues. Trimming removed 5 bases from V and 4 bases from J, with 12 bases in between. The CDR3 sequence is CASSGTFPYEQYF. The CDR3 DNA is TGTGCCAGCAGTGGGACGTTTCCATACGAGCAGTACTTC.

The chain links TRBV15 to TRBJ1-5, with unresolved D. The V and J ends lost 0 bases and 7 bases respectively, with 13 bases between them. The CDR3 totals 15 residues. Germline CDR1 LNHNV, CDR2 YYDKDF (reference sequence). For the CDR3, the DNA is TGTGCCACCAGCAGAGATGAAGGGAGGACCCAGCCCCAGCATTTT. Encoded protein: CATSRDEGRTQPQHF.

J is TRBJ1-1 and V is TRBV12-5; TRBD1 matches at 12 bases. V lost 4 bases, J lost 8 bases, and 2 bases stayed unmatched. The CDR3 covers 13 residues. The germline gives CDR1 LGHNT, CDR2 FRNRAP. This CDR3 reads CASGSGTGGEAFF. The CDR3 region has the DNA TGTGCTAGTGGTTCCGGGACAGGGGGCGAAGCTTTCTTT.

The chain couples TRBV30 to TRBJ2-7; D remains ambiguous. The germline V gene has CDR1 GTSNPN and CDR2 SVGIG (reference sequence). V was cut by 0 bases and J by 0 bases, with 6 bases left in between. The CDR3 is made up of 13 amino acids. The CDR3 is CAWSVGLSYEQYF. For the CDR3, the DNA is TGTGCCTGGAGTGTAGGGCTCTCCTACGAGCAGTACTTC. Full variable domain (rest looked up from reference TRBV30 and TRBJ2-7): SQTIHQWPATLVQPVGSPLSLECTVEGTSNPNLYWYRQAAGRGLQLLFYSVGIGQISSEVPQNLSASRPQDRQFILSSKKLLLSDSGFYLCAWSVGLSYEQYFGPGTRLTVT.

The rearrangement uses TRBV23-1 and TRBJ1-3, with D possibly TRBD1 on 6 matching bases. TRBV23-1 is an open reading frame whose function is uncertain. The CDR3 consists of 17 residues. Trimming removed 6 bases at V and 2 bases at J, with 20 bases between. The chain's CDR3 is CASSLTATGHTGNTIYF. The CDR3 bases are TGCGCCAGCAGCTTAACCGCGACAGGACATACTGGAAACACCATATATTTT.

V is TRBV5-1 and J is TRBJ2-1, with D possibly TRBD2 on 5 matching bases. V lost 4 bases and J 7 bases, leaving 18 bases between the germline ends. Germline CDR1 is SGHRS and CDR2 is YFSETQ. The CDR3 extends over 15 amino acids. The CDR3 sequence: CASSPEASTMNEQFF. The CDR3 DNA follows: TGCGCCAGCAGCCCGGAGGCTAGCACCATGAATGAGCAGTTCTTC.

This CDR3 is CASSWALAGQHGTQYF. The CDR3 coding sequence is TGTGCCAGCAGCTGGGCCCTGGCGGGGCAACACGGTACGCAGTATTTT. The V call is TRBV11-3, the J call TRBJ2-3; a weak D match, TRBD2 (6 bases). Trimming removed 4 bases at V and 8 bases at J, with 22 bases between. Germline V gene sequence: CDR1 SGHNT, CDR2 YENEEA. This CDR3 contains 16 residues.

CDR3 in amino acids: CASSYVSQGGNTIYF. The CDR3 nucleotides are TGTGCCAGCAGTTACGTGTCTCAAGGTGGAAACACCATATATTTT. This chain connects TRBV6-9 to TRBJ1-3, with D unclear. V was shortened by 3 bases and J by 3 bases, with 12 bases between the two germline ends. The germline V gene encodes CDR1 MNHGY and CDR2 SVAAGI. This CDR3 spans 15 amino acids.

V is TRBV6-8 and J is TRBJ1-2; the D gene is possibly TRBD1 (5 bases). V shed 5 bases and J shed 3 bases, with 10 bases lying between them. CDR3 length: 13 residues. Germline-derived CDR1 and CDR2 are MNHGY and SAAAGT. As DNA, the CDR3 is TGTGCCAGCAGTAGACAGCTACACTATGGCTACACCTTC. This sequence encodes CASSRQLHYGYTF.

The gene calls are TRBV28 and TRBJ1-5; maybe TRBD1 (6 bases). The V end lost 10 bases, the J end lost 1 base, and 20 bases lay between the germline ends. This CDR3 is built from 16 residues. Germline CDR1 MDHEN, CDR2 SYDVKM. The DNA of the CDR3 is TGTGCCATCCATACAGGGACTGGCGGGAGCAATCAGCCCCAGCATTTT. Translating it yields CAIHTGTGGSNQPQHF.

This chain connects TRBV5-1 to TRBJ1-2, with D possibly TRBD1 on 5 matching bases. The CDR3 sequence is 14 residues long. V was pared by 3 bases and J by 3 bases, with 12 bases between. Germline V gene lookup returns CDR1 SGHRS and CDR2 YFSETQ. The CDR3 DNA follows: TGCGCCAGCAGCTCGAGGGACGGCTACTATGGCTACACCTTC. Residues: CASSSRDGYYGYTF. Complete variable domain (other parts from reference TRBV5-1 and TRBJ1-2): KAGVTQTPRYLIKTRGQQVTLSCSPISGHRSVSWYQQTPGQGLQFLFEYFSETQRNKGNFPGRFSGRQFSNSRSEMNVSTLELGDSALYLCASSSRDGYYGYTFGSGTRLTVV.

The chain is built from TRBV10-3 and TRBJ1-5; TRBD1 is a possible D gene (5 bases). The germline gives CDR1 ENHRY, CDR2 SYGVKD. V was clipped by 0 bases and J by 1 base, with 7 bases between them. CDR3 length equals 15 residues. This CDR3 is CAISESPGSNQPQHF. Written as DNA, the CDR3 is TGTGCCATCAGTGAGTCGCCAGGGAGCAATCAGCCCCAGCATTTT.

This clone is a singleton in its sample. The chain employs TRBV5-1 and TRBJ2-7, with 13 nucleotides matching TRBD2. CDR1 is SGHRS, CDR2 YFSETQ, per germline. The junction had 13 bases not matched to a gene; V was cut back by 4 bases and J by 6 bases. This CDR3 contains 17 residues. CDR3 residues: CASSTTRKGLAGAEQYF. The CDR3 bases are TGCGCCAGCAGCACTACCCGCAAAGGACTAGCGGGGGCCGAGCAGTACTTC.

This chain joins TRBV18 and TRBJ2-7; the D gene is possibly TRBD1 (6 bases). Trimming removed 1 base at V and 4 bases at J, with 11 bases between. This CDR3 is built from 14 residues. The germline CDR1 and CDR2 sequences are KGHSH and LQKENI. The CDR3 DNA sequence: TGTGCCAGCTCACCACGGCAAGGGGGTTACGAGCAGTACTTC. It is translated as CASSPRQGGYEQYF.

This clone was observed many times. The V gene is TRBV6-8, the J gene TRBJ1-4; weak D call: TRBD1 (5 bases). Germline values: CDR1 MNHGY, CDR2 SAAAGT. Trimming removed 2 bases at V and 8 bases at J, with 9 bases between. The CDR3 runs to 13 residues. The CDR3 loop reads CASSYTREEKLFF. Written as DNA, the CDR3 is TGTGCCAGCAGTTACACCAGGGAGGAAAAACTGTTTTTT.

The V and J genes are TRBV19 and TRBJ2-4; possible D gene TRBD1, 5 bases. The CDR3 is 12 residues long. Germline CDR1 reads LNHDA; CDR2 reads SQIVND (reference sequence). Trimming removed 5 bases at V and 11 bases at J, with 13 bases between. As DNA, the CDR3 is TGTGCCAGTAGTTTCGACAGTTACGTTCAGTACTTC. It encodes CASSFDSYVQYF.

The genes are TRBV29-1 and TRBJ1-4; 7 bases match TRBD1. Germline loops: CDR1 SQVTM, CDR2 ANQGSEA. The V gene end was trimmed by 7 bases and the J gene end by 1 base; junction bases not matched to a gene: 6. The CDR3 loop spans 14 amino acids. The CDR3 here is CSAMGQRTNEKLFF. The CDR3 DNA is TGCAGCGCCATGGGACAGAGAACTAATGAAAAACTGTTTTTT.

The genes are TRBV28 and TRBJ1-1; a possible D gene is TRBD1 (6 bases). V lost 8 bases to trimming and J lost 4 bases, with 14 bases between them. The germline V gene has CDR1 MDHEN and CDR2 SYDVKM. The CDR3 spans 13 residues. The CDR3 region has the DNA TGTGCCAGCGGGACCTTCAGGGGCACTGAAGCTTTCTTT. Translation: CASGTFRGTEAFF.

V is TRBV5-1 and J is TRBJ2-3; 12 bases agree with TRBD2. The CDR3 contains 17 residues. CDR1 is SGHRS and CDR2 is YFSETQ in the germline V gene. V trimming: 3 bases; J trimming: 0 bases; junction bases outside the gene matches: 5. The chain's CDR3 is CASSWPLAGGSTDTQYF. The CDR3 DNA follows: TGCGCCAGCAGCTGGCCCCTAGCGGGAGGGAGCACAGATACGCAGTATTTT.

This clone came up once. The rearrangement joins TRBV18 to TRBJ1-2; D not certain. The V gene lost 3 bases and the J gene lost 1 base, with 15 bases spanning the gap. This CDR3 contains 16 residues. Germline V CDR1 and CDR2: KGHSH, LQKENI. CDR3: CASSPLPEGSNYGYTF. As DNA, the CDR3 is TGTGCCAGCTCACCCCTCCCGGAGGGAAGTAACTATGGCTACACCTTC. The full variable domain, completed using reference TRBV18 and TRBJ1-2, is NAGVMQNPRHLVRRRGQEARLRCSPMKGHSHVYWYRQLPEEGLKFMVYLQKENIIDESGMPKERFSAEFPKEGPSILRIQQVVRGDSAAYFCASSPLPEGSNYGYTFGSGTRLTVV.

The genes are TRBV28 and TRBJ1-4; a weak D match, TRBD1 (6 bases). Germline assignment: CDR1 MDHEN and CDR2 SYDVKM. This CDR3 contains 15 residues. Deletions cut 5 bases from V and 7 bases from J, with 17 bases between. The CDR3 nucleotides read TGTGCCAGCAGTACAATACAGGGAGGCTTTGAAAAACTGTTTTTT. It yields the protein CASSTIQGGFEKLFF.

V is TRBV5-1 and J is TRBJ1-1, with 7 bases matching TRBD1. The CDR3 totals 15 residues. Germline assignment: CDR1 SGHRS and CDR2 YFSETQ. The ends lost 5 bases at V and 2 bases at J; junction bases unmatched: 9. The CDR3 sequence: CASSSTGQRNTEAFF. DNA of the CDR3: TGCGCCAGCAGTTCCACGGGACAGAGAAACACTGAAGCTTTCTTT. Supplemented by reference TRBV5-1 and TRBJ1-1, the full variable domain reads KAGVTQTPRYLIKTRGQQVTLSCSPISGHRSVSWYQQTPGQGLQFLFEYFSETQRNKGNFPGRFSGRQFSNSRSEMNVSTLELGDSALYLCASSSTGQRNTEAFFGQGTRLTVV.

The chain couples TRBV28 to TRBJ1-6; D is undetermined. Trimming took off 8 bases at V and 10 bases at J, with 18 bases between the two ends. CDR1 and CDR2 (germline): MDHEN, SYDVKM. This CDR3 has 14 amino acids. The CDR3 DNA reads as TGTGCCAGCTCCCGGGCCACCCTGGGGTCACCCCTCCACTTT. Its protein is CASSRATLGSPLHF.

The chain has TRBV6-8 and TRBJ1-2; D ambiguous. Trimming took 5 bases from V and 5 from J, leaving 18 bases between them. The CDR3 contains 15 residues. Per the germline V gene, CDR1 is MNHGY and CDR2 is SAAAGT. Written as DNA, the CDR3 is TGTGCCAGCAGTCGAGGGCCCATTGGCGAGTATGGCTACACCTTC. The encoded protein is CASSRGPIGEYGYTF.